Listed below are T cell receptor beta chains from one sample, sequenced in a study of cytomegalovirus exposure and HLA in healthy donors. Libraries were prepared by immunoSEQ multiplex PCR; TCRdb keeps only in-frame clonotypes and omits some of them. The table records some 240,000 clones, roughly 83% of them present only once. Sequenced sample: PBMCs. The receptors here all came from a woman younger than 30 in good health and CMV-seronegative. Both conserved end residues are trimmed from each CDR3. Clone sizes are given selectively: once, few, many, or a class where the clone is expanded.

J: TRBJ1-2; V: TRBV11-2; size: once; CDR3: ASSLDPGEYGYT
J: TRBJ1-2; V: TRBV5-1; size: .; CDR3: ASSLAGRGSGYT
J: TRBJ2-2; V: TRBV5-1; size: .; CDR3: ASSLGQGSTGELF
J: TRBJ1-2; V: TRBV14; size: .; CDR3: ASSQGQNYGYT
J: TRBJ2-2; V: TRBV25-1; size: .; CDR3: ASSEMGETGELF
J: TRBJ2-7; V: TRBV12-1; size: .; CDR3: ASTYRTEEQY
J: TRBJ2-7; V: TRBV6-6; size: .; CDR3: ASSLGGYEQY
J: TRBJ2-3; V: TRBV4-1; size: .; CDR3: ASSQDRGGAGTDTQY
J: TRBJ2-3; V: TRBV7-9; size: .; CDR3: ASSYSMGDQTQY
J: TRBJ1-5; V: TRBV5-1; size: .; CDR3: ASSPWTGDQPQH
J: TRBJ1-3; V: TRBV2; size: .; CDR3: ASSETGTYSGNTIY
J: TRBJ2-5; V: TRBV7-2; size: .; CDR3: ASSPNGPQETQY
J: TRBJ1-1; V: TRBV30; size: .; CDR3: AWSSRDRGRGNTEAF
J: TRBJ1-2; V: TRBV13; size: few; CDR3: ASSRTGDYGYT
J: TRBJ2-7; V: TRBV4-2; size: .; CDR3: ASSPRGTYEQY
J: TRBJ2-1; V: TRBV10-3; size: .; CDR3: AISRTGNSYNEQF
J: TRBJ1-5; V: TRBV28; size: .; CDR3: ASYEYTDRVNQPQH
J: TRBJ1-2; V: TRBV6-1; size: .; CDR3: ASRQNGNYGYT
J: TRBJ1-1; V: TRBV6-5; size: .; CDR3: ASSYPSAQGEAF
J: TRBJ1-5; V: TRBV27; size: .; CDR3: ASSPSGFSSNQPQH